The 5 T cell receptor beta chains listed next were all sequenced from one sample in a study of CD8 T cells in ankylosing spondylitis. Study findings and constraints: Within ankylosing spondylitis blood, a TCR beta motif made up of roughly eight highly homologous variants appeared to be characteristic.

One entry per CDR3 protein results from TCRdb running MiXCR on the 5' RACE reads. The sample lists approximately 500,000 distinct CDR3 sequences; roughly an eighth were seen once. Antigen specificity for these receptors is unknown. Sequencing was performed on blood, either unsorted or a sorted T cell fraction (not recorded which). The receptors originated from a male donor with ankylosing spondylitis.

The chain carries TRBV5-1 and TRBJ2-1, with 11 bases matching TRBD2. Germline assignment: CDR1 SGHRS and CDR2 YFSETQ. This CDR3 has 16 residues. V dropped 4 bases and J dropped 4; count of bases not matched to a gene: 7. The CDR3 nucleotides read TGCGCCAGCAGCCAGATACTAGCGGGAGAATACAATGAGCAGTTCTTC. As protein: CASSQILAGEYNEQFF.

The chain has TRBV20-1 and TRBJ1-4; a weak D match, TRBD1 (6 bases). Trimming took off 6 bases at V and 4 bases at J, with 9 bases between the two ends. Germline CDR1 is DFQATT and CDR2 is SNEGSKA (reference sequence). This CDR3 contains 12 residues. DNA of the CDR3: TGCAGTGCCACAGGGTTTAATGAAAAACTGTTTTTT. Translating gives CSATGFNEKLFF.

This clonotype was seen many times. V and J are TRBV29-1 and TRBJ2-1; a weak D match, TRBD1 (5 bases). Germline V CDR1 and CDR2: SQVTM, ANQGSEA. The V and J ends lost 3 bases and 9 bases respectively, with 15 bases between them. This CDR3 is built from 13 residues. CDR3 sequence reads: CSVDLSGQGEQFF. CDR3 nucleotides: TGCAGCGTTGACTTATCCGGGCAGGGTGAGCAGTTCTTC.

This rearrangement joins TRBV10-2 to TRBJ2-5; no firm D call. Germline CDR1 reads WSHSY; CDR2 reads SAAADI. Trimming left V 7 bases short and J 1 base short, with 7 bases between. The CDR3 totals 12 residues. This CDR3 is CASKQSQETQYF. For the CDR3, the DNA is TGCGCCAGCAAGCAATCCCAAGAGACCCAGTACTTC.

This clonotype appeared many times. The V gene is TRBV12-3 or TRBV12-4, the J gene TRBJ2-5; D gene ambiguous. The V and J ends lost 6 bases and 3 bases respectively, with 8 bases between them. The CDR3 has 12 residues. DNA of the CDR3: TGTGCCAGCAGATACTACGAAGAGACCCAGTACTTC. It is translated as CASRYYEETQYF.